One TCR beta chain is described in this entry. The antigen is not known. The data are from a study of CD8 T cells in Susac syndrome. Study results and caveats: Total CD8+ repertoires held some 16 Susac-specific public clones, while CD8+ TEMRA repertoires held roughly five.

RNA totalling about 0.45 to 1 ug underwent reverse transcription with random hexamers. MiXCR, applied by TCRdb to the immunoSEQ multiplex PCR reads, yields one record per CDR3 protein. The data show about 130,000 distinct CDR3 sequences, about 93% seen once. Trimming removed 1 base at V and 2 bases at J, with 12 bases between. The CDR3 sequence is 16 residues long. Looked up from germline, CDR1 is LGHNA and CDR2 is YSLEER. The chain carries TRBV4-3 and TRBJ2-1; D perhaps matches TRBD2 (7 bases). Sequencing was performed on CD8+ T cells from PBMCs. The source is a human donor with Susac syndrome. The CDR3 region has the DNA TGCGCCAGCAGCCAAGTGACGGGGGGCACCTACAATGAGCAGTTCTTC. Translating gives CASSQVTGGTYNEQFF.